A selection of T cell receptor beta chains follows, all from one sample in a study of cytomegalovirus exposure and HLA in healthy donors. Produced via immunoSEQ multiplex PCR; TCRdb's table is partial and in-frame only. This repertoire shows approximately 160,000 clones, roughly 75% found once; its top ten account for 1%. The sequenced sample consisted of PBMCs. These receptors were obtained from a woman aged 45-65 years in good health and CMV-seropositive. CDR3s include the opening cysteine and the closing phenylalanine or tryptophan. A D gene is named only where the DNA matches it firmly. Not every row has a clone size; where given, it reads once, few, many or a size class.

>TRBD1|TRBJ1-1|NA|15|TRBV6-5
TGTGCCAGCAGTTACTCGACAGGGGTGAACACTGAAGCTTTCTTT
CASSYSTGVNTEAFF
>NA|TRBJ1-2|once|13|TRBV7-9
TGTTCCAGCAGCCTACAGGGTGACTATGGCTACACCTTC
CSSSLQGDYGYTF
>NA|TRBJ2-6|once|15|TRBV6-1
TGTGCCAGCAGCTTCGACAGCTCTGGGGCCAACGTCCTGACTTTC
CASSFDSSGANVLTF
>TRBD2|TRBJ2-5|few|16|TRBV4-2
TGTGCCAGCAGCCAAGATTGGGCGGGGGGGACGGAGACCCAGTACTTC
CASSQDWAGGTETQYF
>NA|TRBJ2-5|NA|15|TRBV5-1
TGCGCCAGCAGCTTGGCTGTCAGGCAGCAGGAGACCCAGTACTTC
CASSLAVRQQETQYF
>NA|TRBJ1-1|NA|13|TRBV7-3
TGTGCCAGCAGCTTAAGCGGATACACTGAAGCTTTCTTT
CASSLSGYTEAFF
>TRBD1|TRBJ2-6|NA|18|TRBV7-2
TGTGCCAGCAGCTCAGGGACAGGGCTGAGGTCTGGGGCCAACGTCCTGACTTTC
CASSSGTGLRSGANVLTF
>NA|TRBJ1-1|NA|11|TRBV15
TGTGCCACCAGCAGAAGCGGGATAGCTTTCTTT
CATSRSGIAFF
>NA|TRBJ1-6|NA|16|TRBV4-3
TGCGCCAGCAGCCAGGGAACAGGGATCGATAATTCACCCCTCCACTTT
CASSQGTGIDNSPLHF
>NA|TRBJ2-1|NA|15|TRBV4-3
TGCGCCAGCAGCCAAGAATCTACTTACACCAGGCGGCAGTTCTTC
CASSQESTYTRRQFF
>TRBD1|TRBJ2-7|once|16|TRBV27
TGTGCCAGCAGTTTATCGTCAGGGGACAGGGTTCACGAGCAGTACTTC
CASSLSSGDRVHEQYF
>NA|TRBJ1-6|NA|15|TRBV5-4
TGTGCCAGCAGCCTGGGAGGTCCCTATAATTCACCCCTCCACTTT
CASSLGGPYNSPLHF
>NA|TRBJ1-6|NA|14|TRBV28
TGTGCCAGCAGTTTACCTTCGGGGGATTCACCCCTCCACTTT
CASSLPSGDSPLHF
>TRBD1|TRBJ1-6|few|15|TRBV28
TGTGCCAGCAGTTCCCCCGGACAGGCCAATTCACCCCTCCACTTT
CASSSPGQANSPLHF
>TRBD1|TRBJ1-4|NA|15|TRBV5-6
TGTGCCAGCAGCTTGAAGGGGACAGGGATCGAAAAACTGTTTTTT
CASSLKGTGIEKLFF
>TRBD2|TRBJ2-1|NA|17|TRBV28
TGTGCCAGCCTATCTAGCGGGGGGCCAAAGAGCTACAATGAGCAGTTCTTC
CASLSSGGPKSYNEQFF
>TRBD1|TRBJ1-5|once|16|TRBV7-2
TGTGCCAGCAGCCTCGGGACAGGGACTCTTAATCAGCCCCAGCATTTT
CASSLGTGTLNQPQHF
>NA|TRBJ2-7|NA|13|TRBV5-5
TGTGCCAGCAGCCTCCGGACCGGGAACGAGCAGTACTTC
CASSLRTGNEQYF
>TRBD1|TRBJ2-7|NA|15|TRBV19
TGTGCCAGTAGTGAGAGGGACAGCAGTCTCTACGAGCAGTACTTC
CASSERDSSLYEQYF
>NA|TRBJ1-1|NA|16|TRBV11-3
TGTGCCAGCAGCTCCCAAGAGCAGGGCAGGAACACTGAAGCTTTCTTT
CASSSQEQGRNTEAFF
>NA|TRBJ1-1|NA|15|TRBV5-1
TGCGCCAGCAGCTTGGCCTACGAGGTAGGCACTGAAGCTTTCTTT
CASSLAYEVGTEAFF
>TRBD1|TRBJ1-5|NA|13|TRBV19
TGTGCCAGTAGAGACAGGGAAGTTGAGCCCCAGCATTTT
CASRDREVEPQHF
>TRBD1|TRBJ1-2|NA|15|TRBV7-2
TGTGCCAGCCGCCCACAGGGGTCGGCGAACTATGGCTACACCTTC
CASRPQGSANYGYTF
>TRBD2|TRBJ2-5|NA|15|TRBV6-5
TGTGCCAGCAGTTACGGAGCGGGGAGGTGGGAGACCCAGTACTTC
CASSYGAGRWETQYF
>TRBD2|TRBJ2-5|NA|13|TRBV13
TGTGCCAGCAGCTTAGAGGGAGGGGAGACCCAGTACTTC
CASSLEGGETQYF
>NA|TRBJ1-3|NA|16|TRBV5-1
TGCGCCAGCAGCTTGGAGGTGGGACAATCTGGAAACACCATATATTTT
CASSLEVGQSGNTIYF
>TRBD1|TRBJ1-4|NA|15|TRBV18
TGTGCCAGCTCACCAGCCCGGGACAGGGACGAAAAACTGTTTTTT
CASSPARDRDEKLFF
>NA|TRBJ1-1|NA|12|TRBV19
TGTGCCAGTAGCCTTGGACTTAGTGAAGCTTTCTTT
CASSLGLSEAFF
>TRBD1|TRBJ2-3|NA|15|TRBV27
TGTGCCAGCAGTTCCTACAGGGGGCGCTCGGATACGCAGTATTTT
CASSSYRGRSDTQYF
>NA|TRBJ1-5|NA|12|TRBV2
TGTGCCAGCAGTGATAGGGGGCAGCCCCAGCATTTT
CASSDRGQPQHF
>TRBD1|TRBJ1-5|once|15|TRBV6-5
TGTGCCAGCAGTCCATGGGACAGGGGCAATCAGCCCCAGCATTTT
CASSPWDRGNQPQHF
>NA|TRBJ2-1|NA|19|TRBV13
TGTGCCAGCAGCTTCTTAAGGCATTTAGGGATCGGGGTCTACAATGAGCAGTTCTTC
CASSFLRHLGIGVYNEQFF
>TRBD1|TRBJ2-7|NA|16|TRBV7-8
TGTGCCAGCAGCTTAGGTAGGGGACAGGGCCTTTACGAGCAGTACTTC
CASSLGRGQGLYEQYF
>NA|TRBJ1-1|NA|14|TRBV5-4
TGTGCCAGCAGCCCCTGGACAGAGAACACTGAAGCTTTCTTT
CASSPWTENTEAFF
>NA|TRBJ1-4|NA|14|TRBV18
TGTGCCAGCTCACCAAATACGGGTCGGGAAAAACTGTTTTTT
CASSPNTGREKLFF
>NA|TRBJ1-1|NA|14|TRBV6-5
TGTGCCAGCAGCCGAGATCCCGCCAACACTGAAGCTTTCTTT
CASSRDPANTEAFF
>TRBD1|TRBJ2-5|NA|13|TRBV7-9
TGTGCCAGCGGAAAGACAGGGAGAGAGACCCAGTACTTC
CASGKTGRETQYF
>TRBD1|TRBJ2-1|NA|13|TRBV12-5
TGTGCTAGTGGTCAGGGGGCGCGGAATGAGCAGTTCTTC
CASGQGARNEQFF
>NA|TRBJ2-7|NA|9|TRBV21-1
TGTGCCAGCTCTCTCCGGCAGTACTTC
CASSLRQYF
>TRBD1|TRBJ1-2|NA|16|TRBV7-9
TGTGCCAGCAGCTATATCACAGGGGGTGACAACTATGGCTACACCTTC
CASSYITGGDNYGYTF
>NA|TRBJ1-2|NA|15|TRBV10-3
TGTGCCATCTGGATGGGTACAGCCGAACATTCTGGCTACACCTTC
CAIWMGTAEHSGYTF
>TRBD2|TRBJ2-7|NA|11|TRBV2
TGTGCCACCGGGACTAGCCTCGAGCAGTACTTC
CATGTSLEQYF
>NA|TRBJ1-2|NA|13|TRBV5-1
TGCGCCAGCAGCTATACAGATAACTATGGCTACACCTTC
CASSYTDNYGYTF
>NA|TRBJ1-1|NA|14|TRBV5-1
TGCGCCAGCAGCTTGGCCATGTCGAACACTGAAGCTTTCTTT
CASSLAMSNTEAFF